One T cell receptor (beta chain) is described in this entry. The specificity of this receptor is unknown. No per-base quality is available; no much larger clone lies one base away. These data belong to a study of blood T cell repertoires in COVID-19 (TCRdb year 2020). Looking at the study overall: Collaborator samples came from the United States, Italy and Spain and covered acute and convalescent phases of COVID-19. The material from the prospective study consisted of cDNA or gDNA derived from T cells, B-cell-depleted T cells, or PBMCs. Deeply sampled blood TCRbeta repertoires from subjects exposed to, actively infected with, or recovered from COVID-19 were included in the dataset. The repertoires were made available in a free public database intended to serve as a resource for research on the immune response to SARS-CoV-2. Samples were obtained from the ongoing ImmuneRACE study (first 160 participants) and from over 1,000 subjects provided by 6 global collaborators. A de-identified subject ID, COVID-19 status, age in years and sex were almost always included in the sample metadata. Where HLA class I and class II types were available, the types were taken from metadata supplied by the sample provider, not from assay-based typing. The research as a whole found: Clinical and demographic metadata were provided uncurated, with the amount varying by source and participant.

Enrolling through a virtual design, the prospective study's participants ranged in age from roughly 18 to 90 years and lived across 20 to 30 United States geographic areas. To assign participants to cohorts, the prospective study relied on clinical history that participants themselves reported in a screening survey and a study questionnaire. For ImmuneRACE Cohort 3, a participant was defined as recovered based on two consecutive negative NP/OP PCR tests, clearance by a healthcare professional, or resolution of symptoms. In the prospective study, mobile phlebotomists collected whole blood, serum and a nasopharyngeal or oropharyngeal swab from each participant. Prospective study participants could optionally give additional blood draws and questionnaires over an approximately 2-month period. Before DNA extraction, prospective study blood samples were shipped either frozen or at room temperature.

TCRbeta CDR3 regions were amplified from genomic DNA by means of the immunoSEQ Assay, a bias-controlled multiplex PCR. For the original study's pipeline: The number of nucleated cells in each sample was estimated from the amplification of reference gene primers within the assay. Sequence reads were collapsed and filtered to measure the absolute abundance of every unique TCRbeta CDR3 rearrangement. For each sample, productive Simpson clonality was calculated as the square root of Simpson's diversity index across productive rearrangements. TCRdb retrieved this table from immuneACCESS and kept in-frame rearrangements only. Not all clones are present; in checked studies, unresolved V genes account for under half, and no reason is known for the remainder. V and J calls and clone size are those listed in that table; D and trimming were worked out from the DNA. Counted in this sample were hundreds of thousands of clones; roughly 90% of them appeared once. In total, the top ten clones hold roughly 2.6% of the sample.

The germline V gene gives CDR1 as SGHVS and CDR2 as FQNEAQ. V was cut back by 1 base and J by 6 bases, leaving a gap of 9 bases between them. Spanning cysteine to phenylalanine, the CDR3 consists of 13 amino acids. Left in the record is the CDR3 DNA by itself, 39 bases read in frame from the first base. This chain joins TRBV7-8 to TRBJ1-1, with no confidently assigned D gene. Specimen: PBMCs or T cells enriched from blood (not recorded which). The source of this sequence is a man aged 55 to 70 who had recovered from COVID-19. The nucleotides read TGTGCCAGCAGCTTAGGATTTCGAGCTGAAGCTTTCTTT. This is translated as CASSLGFRAEAFF.